This T cell receptor beta chain was found in a study of molecular identifiers for immune sequencing clone quantification. Overall study results and limits: Effector cells had over 99% of their molecules in clones above 20 RNA copies, while naive cells had under 1%.

Sorted cells numbering about 19,000 to 1,000,000, with 10%, 30% or 50% RNA, yielded the naive CD8 libraries. CD8+CD4-CCR7+CD45RA+ sorting gave the naive CD8 T cells. This clonotype was recorded a few times. Its antigen remains unidentified. V lost 3 bases and J lost 8, with 17 bases in between. This CDR3 comprises 13 residues. Germline V gives CDR1 SQVTM, CDR2 ANQGSEA. Previously described methods and listed TCR primers were used for bulk TCR libraries. Via MiXCR, TCRdb re-called the PCR reads, giving one row per CDR3 protein. Of approximately 90,000 distinct CDR3 sequences listed, roughly a quarter are singletons.

This chain links TRBV29-1 with TRBJ2-7, with D perhaps TRBD1 or TRBD2 (5 bases each). The sequence derives from a human donor in good health. Some libraries in this study had Jurkat cell RNA spiked in. The specimen was naive CD8+ T cells from blood, with Jurkat cell RNA spiked in. The sample's subset: FACS-sorted CD8+CD4-CCR7+CD45RA+ naive T cells. The CDR3, as DNA: TGCAGCGTTGATGGGGGATCCTTGGAGCAGCAGTACTTC. Its protein product is CSVDGGSLEQQYF.